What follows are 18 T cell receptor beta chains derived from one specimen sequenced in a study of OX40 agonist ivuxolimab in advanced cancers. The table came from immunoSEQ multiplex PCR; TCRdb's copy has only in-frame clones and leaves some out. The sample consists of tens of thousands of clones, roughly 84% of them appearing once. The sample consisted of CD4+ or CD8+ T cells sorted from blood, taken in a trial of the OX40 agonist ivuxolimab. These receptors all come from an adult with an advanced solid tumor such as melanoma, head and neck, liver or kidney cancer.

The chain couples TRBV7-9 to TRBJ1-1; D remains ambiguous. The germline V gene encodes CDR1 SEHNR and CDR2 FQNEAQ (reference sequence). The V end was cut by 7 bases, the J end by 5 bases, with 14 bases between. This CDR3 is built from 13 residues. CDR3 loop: CASTLSNRTEAFF. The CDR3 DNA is TGTGCCAGCACCCTTAGTAACCGGACTGAAGCTTTCTTT. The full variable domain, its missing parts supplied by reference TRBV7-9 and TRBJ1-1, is DTGVSQNPRHKITKRGQNVTFRCDPISEHNRLYWYRQTLGQGPEFLTYFQNEAQLEKSRLLSDRFSAERPKGSFSTLEIQRTEQGDSAMYLCASTLSNRTEAFFGQGTRLTVV.

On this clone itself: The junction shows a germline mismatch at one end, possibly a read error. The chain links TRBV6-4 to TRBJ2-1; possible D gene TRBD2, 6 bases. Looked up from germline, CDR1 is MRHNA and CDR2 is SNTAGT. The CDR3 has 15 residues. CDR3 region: CASSYSGLGGNEQFF. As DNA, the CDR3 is TGTGCCAGCAGTTACTCGGGACTGGGGGGCAATGAGCAGTTCTTC.

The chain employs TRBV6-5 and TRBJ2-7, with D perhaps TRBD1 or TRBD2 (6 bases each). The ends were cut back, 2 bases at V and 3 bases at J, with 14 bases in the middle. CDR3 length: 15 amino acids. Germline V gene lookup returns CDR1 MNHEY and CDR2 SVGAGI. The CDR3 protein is CASSYGGGSRYEQYF. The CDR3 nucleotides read TGTGCCAGCAGTTACGGAGGGGGGTCCCGCTACGAGCAGTACTTC.

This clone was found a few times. The CDR3 is CASSLGSGPEQFF. The DNA for the CDR3 is TGTGCCAGCAGCTTAGGTAGCGGCCCTGAGCAGTTCTTC. The genes are TRBV7-2 and TRBJ2-1; possibly TRBD2 for D (6 bases). This CDR3 has 13 amino acids. Trimming stripped 1 base from V and 9 bases from J, with 10 bases between. CDR1 is SGHTA, CDR2 FQGNSA, per germline.

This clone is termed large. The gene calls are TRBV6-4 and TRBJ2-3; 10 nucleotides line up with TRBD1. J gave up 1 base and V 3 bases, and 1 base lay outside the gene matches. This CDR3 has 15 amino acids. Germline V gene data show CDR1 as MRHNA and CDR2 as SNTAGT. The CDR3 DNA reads TGTGCCAGCAGTGAGGGGACAGGGGGCACAGATACGCAGTATTTT. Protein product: CASSEGTGGTDTQYF.

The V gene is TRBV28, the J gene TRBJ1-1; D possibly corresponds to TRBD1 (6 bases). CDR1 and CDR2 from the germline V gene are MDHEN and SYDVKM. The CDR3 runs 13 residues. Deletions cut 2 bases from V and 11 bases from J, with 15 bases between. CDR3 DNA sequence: TGTGCCAGCAGTTTAGGCAACAGGGCAGGGGCTTTCTTT. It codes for CASSLGNRAGAFF.

CDR3 in DNA: TGTGCCAGCAGTTACTCGGGTAACTATGGCTACACCTTC. Protein: CASSYSGNYGYTF. V usage is TRBV6-5 and J usage is TRBJ1-2; D call uncertain. Per germline, CDR1 MNHEY and CDR2 SVGAGI. The V gene lost 0 bases and the J gene lost 1 base, with 3 bases spanning the gap. The CDR3 has 13 residues.

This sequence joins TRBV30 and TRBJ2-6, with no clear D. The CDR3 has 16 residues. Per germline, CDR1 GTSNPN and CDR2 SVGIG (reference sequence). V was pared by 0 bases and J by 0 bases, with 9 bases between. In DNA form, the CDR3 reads TGTGCCTGGAGTGTCTCCTTGGGCTCTGGGGCCAACGTCCTGACTTTC. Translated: CAWSVSLGSGANVLTF.

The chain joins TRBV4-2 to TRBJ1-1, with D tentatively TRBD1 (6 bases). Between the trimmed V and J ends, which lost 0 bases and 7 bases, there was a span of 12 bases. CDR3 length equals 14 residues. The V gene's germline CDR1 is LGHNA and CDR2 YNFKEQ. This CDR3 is CASSQENRAGEAFF. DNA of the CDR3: TGTGCCAGCAGCCAAGAAAACAGGGCTGGTGAAGCTTTCTTT.

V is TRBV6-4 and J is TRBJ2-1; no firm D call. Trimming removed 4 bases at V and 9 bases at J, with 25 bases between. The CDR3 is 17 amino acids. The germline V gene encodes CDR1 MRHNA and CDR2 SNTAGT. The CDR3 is CASSGFVPTSPGSEQFF. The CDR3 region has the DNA TGTGCCAGCAGTGGGTTTGTCCCGACGTCCCCCGGCAGTGAGCAGTTCTTC.

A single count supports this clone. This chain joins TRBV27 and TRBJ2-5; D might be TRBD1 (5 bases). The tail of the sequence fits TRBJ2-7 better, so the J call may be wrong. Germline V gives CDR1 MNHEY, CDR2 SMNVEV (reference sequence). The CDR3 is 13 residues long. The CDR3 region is CASSLLGPYEQYF. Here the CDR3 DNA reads TGTGCCAGCAGCCTGTTGGGGCCCTACGAGCAGTACTTC.

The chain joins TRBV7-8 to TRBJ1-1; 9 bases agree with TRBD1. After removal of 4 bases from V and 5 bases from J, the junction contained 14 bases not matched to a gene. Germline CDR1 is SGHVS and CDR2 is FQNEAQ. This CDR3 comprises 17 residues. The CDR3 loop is CASSSWTGEGRGTEAFF. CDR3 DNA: TGTGCCAGCAGCTCCTGGACAGGGGAAGGGAGGGGGACTGAAGCTTTCTTT.

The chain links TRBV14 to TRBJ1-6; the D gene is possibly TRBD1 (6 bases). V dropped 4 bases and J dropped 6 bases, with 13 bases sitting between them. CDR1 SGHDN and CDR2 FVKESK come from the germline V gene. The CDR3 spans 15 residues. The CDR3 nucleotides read TGTGCCAGCAGCCTGTGGGGGCCGGGTAATTCACCCCTCCACTTT. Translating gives CASSLWGPGNSPLHF. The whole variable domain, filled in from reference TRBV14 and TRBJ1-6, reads EAGVTQFPSHSVIEKGQTVTLRCDPISGHDNLYWYRRVMGKEIKFLLHFVKESKQDESGMPNNRFLAERTGGTYSTLKVQPAELEDSGVYFCASSLWGPGNSPLHFGNGTRLTVT.

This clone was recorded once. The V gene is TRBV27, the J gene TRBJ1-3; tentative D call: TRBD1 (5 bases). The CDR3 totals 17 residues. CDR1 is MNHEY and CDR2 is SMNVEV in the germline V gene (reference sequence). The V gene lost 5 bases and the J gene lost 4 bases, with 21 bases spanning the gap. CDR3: CASSPPLDNPTGNTIYF. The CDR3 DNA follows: TGTGCCAGCAGTCCCCCTCTGGACAACCCAACGGGAAACACCATATATTTT.

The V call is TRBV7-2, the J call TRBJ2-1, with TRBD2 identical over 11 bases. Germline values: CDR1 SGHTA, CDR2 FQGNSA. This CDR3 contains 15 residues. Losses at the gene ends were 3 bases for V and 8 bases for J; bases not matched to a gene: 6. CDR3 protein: CASSFTSGSWDEQFF. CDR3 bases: TGTGCCAGCAGCTTCACTAGCGGGAGTTGGGATGAGCAGTTCTTC.

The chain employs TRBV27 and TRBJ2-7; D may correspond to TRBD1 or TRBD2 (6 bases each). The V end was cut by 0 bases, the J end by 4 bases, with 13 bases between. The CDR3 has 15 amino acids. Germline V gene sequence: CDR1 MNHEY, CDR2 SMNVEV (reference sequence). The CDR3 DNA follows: TGTGCCAGCAGTTTATCGGGGGGACAAGAATACGAGCAGTACTTC. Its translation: CASSLSGGQEYEQYF.

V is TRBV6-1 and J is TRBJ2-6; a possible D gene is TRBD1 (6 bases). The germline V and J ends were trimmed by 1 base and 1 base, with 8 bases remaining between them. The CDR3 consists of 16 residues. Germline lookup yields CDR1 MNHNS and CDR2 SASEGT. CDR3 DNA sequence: TGTGCCAGCAGTGAAGAACAGGGTTCTGGGGCCAACGTCCTGACTTTC. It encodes CASSEEQGSGANVLTF.

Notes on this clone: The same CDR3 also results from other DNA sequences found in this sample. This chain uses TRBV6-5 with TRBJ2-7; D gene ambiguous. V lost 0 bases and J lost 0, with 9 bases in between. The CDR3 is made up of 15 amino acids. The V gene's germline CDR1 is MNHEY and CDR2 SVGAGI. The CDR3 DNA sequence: TGTGCCAGCAGTTACTCAGAGGCGTACTCCTACGAGCAGTACTTC. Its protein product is CASSYSEAYSYEQYF.